One TCR beta chain is described in this entry. TCRdb's copy holds only in-frame clones and misses some; the assay was immunoSEQ multiplex PCR. This table holds about 150,000 clones, 80% to 90% found once. The entry originates in a study of blood T cell repertoires in COVID-19. The CDR3 is made up of 15 amino acids. Germline V gene lookup returns CDR1 LGHNA and CDR2 YSLEER. V lost 1 base to trimming and J lost 6 bases, with 13 bases between them. This clonotype was sampled from a man between 60 and 75 years old with active or convalescent COVID-19. The sequencing input was peripheral blood. This sequence joins TRBV4-3 and TRBJ1-5; D gene ambiguous. The CDR3 DNA sequence: TGCGCCAGCAGCCAAGTGTACACAGAGAGTCAGCCCCAGCATTTT. This codes for CASSQVYTESQPQHF.